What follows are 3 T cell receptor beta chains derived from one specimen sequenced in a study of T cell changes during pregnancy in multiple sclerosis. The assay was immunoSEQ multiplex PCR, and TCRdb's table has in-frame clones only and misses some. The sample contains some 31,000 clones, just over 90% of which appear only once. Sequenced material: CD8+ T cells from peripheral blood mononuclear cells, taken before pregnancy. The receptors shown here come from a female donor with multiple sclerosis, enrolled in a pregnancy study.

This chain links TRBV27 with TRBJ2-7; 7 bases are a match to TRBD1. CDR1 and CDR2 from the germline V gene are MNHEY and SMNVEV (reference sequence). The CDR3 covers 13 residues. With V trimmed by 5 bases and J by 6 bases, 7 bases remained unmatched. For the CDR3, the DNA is TGTGCCAGCAGTCTGGACAGGATTAGCGAGCAGTACTTC. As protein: CASSLDRISEQYF.

CDR3 sequence: CASSPPGTDTQYF. The CDR3 coding sequence is TGTGCCAGCAGCCCGCCGGGCACAGATACGCAGTATTTT. The chain employs TRBV7-9 and TRBJ2-3; no clear D gene. Trimming cost V 5 bases and J 1 base, with 7 bases left between them. Germline CDR1 and CDR2: SEHNR and FQNEAQ (reference sequence). This CDR3 has 13 amino acids.

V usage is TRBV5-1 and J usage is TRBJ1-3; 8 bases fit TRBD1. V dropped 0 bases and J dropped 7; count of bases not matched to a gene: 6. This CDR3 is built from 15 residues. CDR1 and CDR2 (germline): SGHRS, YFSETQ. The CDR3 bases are TGCGCCAGCAGCTTGGAACAGGGGGTAGGGAACACCATATATTTT. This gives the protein CASSLEQGVGNTIYF.